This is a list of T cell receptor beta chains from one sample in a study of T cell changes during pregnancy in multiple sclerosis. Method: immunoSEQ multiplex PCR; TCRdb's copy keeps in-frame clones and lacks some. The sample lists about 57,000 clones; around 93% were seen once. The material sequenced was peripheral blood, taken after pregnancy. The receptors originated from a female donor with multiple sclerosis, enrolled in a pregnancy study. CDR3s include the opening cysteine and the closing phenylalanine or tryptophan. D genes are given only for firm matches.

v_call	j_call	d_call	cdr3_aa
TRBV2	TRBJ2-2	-	CASRPTGRGTGELFF
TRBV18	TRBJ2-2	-	CASSPALAANTGELFF
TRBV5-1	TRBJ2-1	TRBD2	CASSPLAGGYNEQFF
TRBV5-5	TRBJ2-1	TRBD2	CASSYLTSGSLNEQFF
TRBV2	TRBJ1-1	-	CASRVPRELETEAFF
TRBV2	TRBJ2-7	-	CASITVSYEQYF
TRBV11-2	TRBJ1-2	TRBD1	CASSSLETGFDGYTF
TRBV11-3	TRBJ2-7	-	CASSLASAGLPYEQYF
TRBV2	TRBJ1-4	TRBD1	CASSPQGVTNEKLFF
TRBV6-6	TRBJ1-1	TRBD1	CASSGGQGMNTEAFF
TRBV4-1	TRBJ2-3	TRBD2	CASSQDLAGWGTDTQYF
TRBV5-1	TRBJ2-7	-	CASSGPEGNEQYF
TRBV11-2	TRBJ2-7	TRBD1	CASSHRDRGIYEQYF
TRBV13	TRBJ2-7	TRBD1	CASSSGTGGYEQYF
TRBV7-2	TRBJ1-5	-	CASSGQSNQPQHF
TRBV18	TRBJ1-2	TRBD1	CASSPIGAGGAYFGGYTF
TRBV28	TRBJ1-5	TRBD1	CASSLFHLGQGASQPQHF
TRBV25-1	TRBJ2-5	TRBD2	CASSELGLAGPETQYF
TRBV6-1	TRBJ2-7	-	CASSEMRQTYEQYF
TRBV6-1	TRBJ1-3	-	CASRISGSGNTIYF
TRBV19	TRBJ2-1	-	CASNSYYNEQFF
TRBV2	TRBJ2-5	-	CASSEGQYQETQYF
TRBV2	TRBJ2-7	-	CASSRDFSSYEQYF
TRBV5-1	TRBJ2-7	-	CASSLEAGLYEQYF
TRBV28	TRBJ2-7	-	CASSLKRERSYEQYF
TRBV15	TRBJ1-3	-	CATSIVRSGNTIYF
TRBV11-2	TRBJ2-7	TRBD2	CASSRTSGIYEQYF
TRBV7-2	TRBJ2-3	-	CASSLLGSTDTQYF
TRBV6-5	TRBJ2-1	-	CASSYSDNYNEQFF